One and the same sample provided the 3 T cell receptor beta chains below, sequenced in a study of vaccination effects on CD4 cells after COVID-19. Isolating CD4+ T cells followed approximately 11 days of culture. Each participant received a vaccine that was either BNT162b2 or mRNA-1273, given as two doses. The antigens these receptors bind are not known. Produced via immunoSEQ multiplex PCR; TCRdb's table is partial and in-frame only. The table includes 45,000 to 55,000 clones, around 70% detected once. Sequencing used CD4+ T cells from PBMCs cultured without peptide, obtained after COVID-19 vaccination. Receptors were obtained from a human donor who received a COVID-19 vaccine.

In its sample, this clone was seen once. V usage is TRBV7-2 and J usage is TRBJ2-5, with 12 nucleotides matching TRBD1. Germline loops: CDR1 SGHTA, CDR2 FQGNSA. Trimming cost V 4 bases and J 5 bases; bases outside gene matches: 11. The CDR3 spans 17 residues. Here the CDR3 DNA reads TGTGCCAGCAGCTCGATGATGGGACAGGGGGCGCGGGAGACCCAGTACTTC. Protein product: CASSSMMGQGARETQYF.

This chain links TRBV28 with TRBJ1-1, with 9 bases fitting TRBD1. This CDR3 spans 13 amino acids. Germline V gene lookup returns CDR1 MDHEN and CDR2 SYDVKM. The J segment lost 11 bases and the V segment lost 2 bases, leaving 6 bases of the junction unmatched. In DNA, the CDR3 is TGTGCCAGCAGTTTAGAGACAGGGGGAGGGGCTTTCTTT. Translated, it gives CASSLETGGGAFF.

This clone has more than one count but fewer than ten. V usage is TRBV11-3 and J usage is TRBJ2-4; 8 bases fit TRBD1. Trimming cost V 0 bases and J 6 bases; bases outside gene matches: 4. The CDR3 length is 15 residues. Germline values: CDR1 SGHNT, CDR2 YENEEA. Here the CDR3 reads CASSLDGQGSNIQYF. The CDR3 bases are TGTGCCAGCAGCTTAGATGGACAGGGATCAAACATTCAGTACTTC.